A selection of T cell receptor beta chains follows, all from one sample in a study of blood T cell repertoires in COVID-19. This table comes from immunoSEQ multiplex PCR, and its TCRdb copy is limited to in-frame clones, with some not included. The sample has 250,000 or so clones, 75% to 85% seen once. Sequenced material: peripheral blood. These TCRs come from a woman in her 70s with acute or convalescent COVID-19. Both conserved end residues are part of each CDR3. A D gene is named only where the DNA matches it firmly. The listing skips clone size in some rows; elsewhere it reads once, few, many or a size class.

j_call v_call d_call clone_size cdr3_nt cdr3_aa
TRBJ1-1 TRBV7-2 - - TGTGCCAGCAGCTTAGGCAGTACACTAGGGAGTCAAGCTTTCTTT CASSLGSTLGSQAFF
TRBJ1-1 TRBV9 - - TGTGCCAGCTCACAACCCGGACAGAGCCTATCTGAAGCTTTCTTT CASSQPGQSLSEAFF
TRBJ1-2 TRBV3-1/TRBV3-2 - - TGTGCCAGCAGCCAAGGCAACACGGGTGGCTATGGCTACACCTTC CASSQGNTGGYGYTF
TRBJ1-2 TRBV29-1 TRBD1 few TGCAGCGTTGAAGACAGGGGGAAGGACTATGGCTACACCTTC CSVEDRGKDYGYTF
TRBJ1-2 TRBV27 TRBD1 - TGTGCCAGCAGTCACCATGGGACAGACTATGGCTACACCTTC CASSHHGTDYGYTF
TRBJ2-3 TRBV24-1 - - TGTGCCACCAACAGTGGTCAGCCCACAGATACGCAGTATTTT CATNSGQPTDTQYF
TRBJ2-7 TRBV7-2 TRBD1 - TGTGCCAGCAGCACCCCGTCCTCCGGGACAGCTTACTACGAGCAGTACTTC CASSTPSSGTAYYEQYF
TRBJ1-3 TRBV27 TRBD1 - TGTGCCAGCCGGGACAGCTCTGGAAACACCATATATTTT CASRDSSGNTIYF
TRBJ2-5 TRBV13 - - TGTGCCAGCAGCTCGAGGGAGACCCAGTACTTC CASSSRETQYF
TRBJ1-6 TRBV9 - - TGTGCCAGCAGCGTAGACGGGGGGCTCAATTCACCCCTCCACTTT CASSVDGGLNSPLHF
TRBJ1-4 TRBV3-1/TRBV3-2 - - TGTGCCAGCAGCCAGGGGGCCAGAGAAAAACTGTTTTTT CASSQGAREKLFF
TRBJ1-1 TRBV6-2/TRBV6-3 - - TGTGCCAGCAGCCTCACCTCGAGGACTGAAGCTTTCTTT CASSLTSRTEAFF
TRBJ1-2 TRBV29-1 TRBD1 - TGCAGCGTTGACCACAGGGGGAGATATGGCTACACCTTC CSVDHRGRYGYTF
TRBJ1-1 TRBV3-1/TRBV3-2 TRBD1 - TGTGCCAGCAGCCTAACAGGGGGTAAGGGCACTGAAGCTTTCTTT CASSLTGGKGTEAFF
TRBJ1-5 TRBV19 TRBD1 once TGTGCCAGTCGACTTGGACAGGGTGTGTATCAGCCCCAGCATTTT CASRLGQGVYQPQHF
TRBJ2-6 TRBV5-1 - - TGCGCCAGCAGCTCAGGAAACTCTGGGGCCAACGTCCTGACTTTC CASSSGNSGANVLTF
TRBJ2-7 TRBV7-2 TRBD2 few TGTGCCAGCAGCCCGACTAGCGGGGGTGCCTACGAGCAGTACTTC CASSPTSGGAYEQYF
TRBJ1-2 TRBV7-2 - - TGTGCCAGCAGCGCCGTAGGGAGGGGCGCTTTCGATGGCTACACCTTC CASSAVGRGAFDGYTF
TRBJ1-2 TRBV6-5 - few TGTGCCAGCAGGTCCCGGGGGAAATCATATGGCTACACCTTC CASRSRGKSYGYTF
TRBJ1-6 TRBV28 - - TGTGCCAGCTCGATGGGGGGAGGGGATAATTCACCCCTCCACTTT CASSMGGGDNSPLHF
TRBJ1-2 TRBV9 TRBD1 - TGTGCCAGCAGCGCTGGGACAGGGACTCAAGGCTACACCTTC CASSAGTGTQGYTF
TRBJ1-3 TRBV28 - - TGTGCCAGCGGTAATGGGGAGGCTGGAAACACCATATATTTT CASGNGEAGNTIYF
TRBJ1-1 TRBV5-4 - - TGTGCCAGCAGCTTGGCCGGGGGGCTGAACACTGAAGCTTTCTTT CASSLAGGLNTEAFF
TRBJ1-6 TRBV9 TRBD1 - TGTGCCAGCAGCAATCGACAGGGGGCGAGTTCACCCCTCCACTTT CASSNRQGASSPLHF
TRBJ1-1 TRBV5-1 TRBD1 - TGCGCCAGCAGCGGGGGACAGTCCACTGAAGCTTTCTTT CASSGGQSTEAFF
TRBJ2-7 TRBV7-2 TRBD2 once TGTGCCAGCAGCTTGCCCTCCGTTCGGCTAGCGGGGGGCCTCTACGAGCAGTACTTC CASSLPSVRLAGGLYEQYF
TRBJ1-5 TRBV6-2/TRBV6-3 - - TGTGCCAGCAGTTACTCGACTGGGTCTGTTGGACAAGCCAATCAGCCCCAGCATTTT CASSYSTGSVGQANQPQHF
TRBJ2-5 TRBV6-6 TRBD2 - TGTGCCAGCACAGGACTAGCGGGGGATCGGGGGGAGACCCAGTACTTC CASTGLAGDRGETQYF